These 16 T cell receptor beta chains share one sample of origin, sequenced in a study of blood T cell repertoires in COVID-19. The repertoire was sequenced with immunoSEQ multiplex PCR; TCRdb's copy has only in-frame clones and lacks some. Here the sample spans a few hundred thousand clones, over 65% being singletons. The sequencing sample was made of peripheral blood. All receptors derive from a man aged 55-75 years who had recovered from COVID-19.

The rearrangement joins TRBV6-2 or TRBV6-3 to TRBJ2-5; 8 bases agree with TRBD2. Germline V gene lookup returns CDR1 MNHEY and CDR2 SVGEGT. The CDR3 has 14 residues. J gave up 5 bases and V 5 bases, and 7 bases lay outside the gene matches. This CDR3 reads CASSPPGGDETQYF. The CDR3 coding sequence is TGTGCCAGCAGTCCCCCGGGAGGGGATGAGACCCAGTACTTC.

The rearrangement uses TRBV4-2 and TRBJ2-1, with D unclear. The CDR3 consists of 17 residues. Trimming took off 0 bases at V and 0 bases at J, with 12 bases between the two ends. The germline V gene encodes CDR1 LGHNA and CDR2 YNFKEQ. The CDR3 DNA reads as TGTGCCAGCAGCCAAGACCCGAACCCGAGCTCCTACAATGAGCAGTTCTTC. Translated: CASSQDPNPSSYNEQFF.

This CDR3 reads CASGLVVSSGGGEQFF. CDR3 DNA: TGTGCTAGTGGTTTGGTAGTGTCTAGCGGGGGGGGTGAGCAGTTCTTC. This chain links TRBV12-5 with TRBJ2-1, with 12 bases aligning to TRBD2. Looked up from germline, CDR1 is LGHNT and CDR2 is FRNRAP. This CDR3 spans 16 amino acids. J was trimmed by 9 bases and V by 0 bases; bases with no gene match: 6.

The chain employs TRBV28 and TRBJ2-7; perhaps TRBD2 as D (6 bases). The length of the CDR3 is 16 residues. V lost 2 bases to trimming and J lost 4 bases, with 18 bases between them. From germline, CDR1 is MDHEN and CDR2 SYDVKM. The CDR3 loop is CASSLSGWDARYEQYF. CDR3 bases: TGTGCCAGCAGTTTAAGCGGGTGGGACGCCAGGTACGAGCAGTACTTC. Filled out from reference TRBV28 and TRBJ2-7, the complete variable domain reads DVKVTQSSRYLVKRTGEKVFLECVQDMDHENMFWYRQDPGLGLRLIYFSYDVKMKEKGDIPEGYSVSREKKERFSLILESASTNQTSMYLCASSLSGWDARYEQYFGPGTRLTVT.

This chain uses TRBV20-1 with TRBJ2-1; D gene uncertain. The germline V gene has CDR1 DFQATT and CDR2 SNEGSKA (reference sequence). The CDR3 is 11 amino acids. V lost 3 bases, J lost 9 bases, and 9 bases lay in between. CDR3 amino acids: CSARSASEQFF. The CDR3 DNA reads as TGCAGTGCTAGGTCAGCGTCTGAGCAGTTCTTC.

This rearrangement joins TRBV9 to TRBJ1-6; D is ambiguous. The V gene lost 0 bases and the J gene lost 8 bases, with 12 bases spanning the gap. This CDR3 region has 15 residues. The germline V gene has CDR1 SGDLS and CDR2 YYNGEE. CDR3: CASSVGVVSDSPLHF. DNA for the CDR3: TGTGCCAGCAGCGTAGGCGTCGTTTCCGATTCACCCCTCCACTTT.

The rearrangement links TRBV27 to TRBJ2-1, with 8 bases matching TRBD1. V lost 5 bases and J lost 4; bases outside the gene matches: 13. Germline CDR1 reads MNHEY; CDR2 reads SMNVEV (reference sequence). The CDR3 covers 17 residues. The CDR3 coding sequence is TGTGCCAGCAGTCCGCGGACAGGGTCAGTTGGTTACAATGAGCAGTTCTTC. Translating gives CASSPRTGSVGYNEQFF.

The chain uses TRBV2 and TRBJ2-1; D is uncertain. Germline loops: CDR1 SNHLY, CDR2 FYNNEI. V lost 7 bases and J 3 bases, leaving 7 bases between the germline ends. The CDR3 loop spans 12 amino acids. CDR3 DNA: TGTGCCAGCATGGGCTACTACAATGAGCAGTTCTTC. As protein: CASMGYYNEQFF.

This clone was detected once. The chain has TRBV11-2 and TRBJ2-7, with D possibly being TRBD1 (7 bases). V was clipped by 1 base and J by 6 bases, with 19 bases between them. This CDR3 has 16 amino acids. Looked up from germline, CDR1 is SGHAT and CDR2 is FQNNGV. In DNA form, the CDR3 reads TGTGCCAGCAGCTTAGTCCCGGTCGGGCAGGGGGGCGAGCAGTACTTC. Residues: CASSLVPVGQGGEQYF.

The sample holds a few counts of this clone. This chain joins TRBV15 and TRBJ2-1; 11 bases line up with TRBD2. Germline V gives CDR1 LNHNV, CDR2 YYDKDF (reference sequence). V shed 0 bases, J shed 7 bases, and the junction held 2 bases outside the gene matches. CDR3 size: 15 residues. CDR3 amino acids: CATSRELAGVNEQFF. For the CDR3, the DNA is TGTGCCACCAGCAGAGAACTAGCGGGAGTTAATGAGCAGTTCTTC.

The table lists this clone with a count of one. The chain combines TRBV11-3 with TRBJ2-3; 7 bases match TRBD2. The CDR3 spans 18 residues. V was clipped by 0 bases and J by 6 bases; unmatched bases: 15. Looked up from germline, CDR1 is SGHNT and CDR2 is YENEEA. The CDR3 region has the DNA TGTGCCAGCAGCTTAGATGGGAGGGCGGGAGCCCCCAGGGATACGCAGTATTTT. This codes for CASSLDGRAGAPRDTQYF.

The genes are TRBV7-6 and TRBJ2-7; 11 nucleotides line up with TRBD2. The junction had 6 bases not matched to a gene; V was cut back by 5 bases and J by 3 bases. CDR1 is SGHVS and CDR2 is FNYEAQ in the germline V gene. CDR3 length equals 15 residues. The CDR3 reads CASSGRLAGHYEQYF. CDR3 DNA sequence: TGTGCCAGCAGCGGGCGACTAGCGGGGCACTACGAGCAGTACTTC.

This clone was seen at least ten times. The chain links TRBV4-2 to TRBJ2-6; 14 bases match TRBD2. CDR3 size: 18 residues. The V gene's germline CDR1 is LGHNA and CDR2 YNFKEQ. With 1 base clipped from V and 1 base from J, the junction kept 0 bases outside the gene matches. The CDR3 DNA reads TGTGCCAGCAGCCAAGGGACTAGCGGGAGGTCTGGGGCCAACGTCCTGACTTTC. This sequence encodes CASSQGTSGRSGANVLTF.

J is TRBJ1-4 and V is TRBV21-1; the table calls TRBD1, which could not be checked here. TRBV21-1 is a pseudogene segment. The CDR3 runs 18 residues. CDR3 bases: TGTGCCAGCAGCAATGGTCCCATTGGGACAGGGTATGGATTAGGACTGTTTTTT. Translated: CASSNGPIGTGYGLGLFF.

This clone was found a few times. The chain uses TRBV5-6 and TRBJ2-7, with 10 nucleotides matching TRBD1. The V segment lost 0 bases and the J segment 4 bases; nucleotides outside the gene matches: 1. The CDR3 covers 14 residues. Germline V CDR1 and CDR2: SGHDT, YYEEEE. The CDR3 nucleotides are TGTGCCAGCAGCTTGGGACAGGGGGCATACGAGCAGTACTTC. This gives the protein CASSLGQGAYEQYF.

The CDR3 protein is CASSLAGSTSGGYEQYF. The DNA for the CDR3 is TGCGCCAGCAGCTTGGCCGGTTCGACTAGCGGGGGCTACGAGCAGTACTTC. The chain recombines TRBV5-1 with TRBJ2-7; the match to TRBD2 covers 12 bases. CDR3 length: 17 residues. In germline, CDR1 is SGHRS, CDR2 YFSETQ. Trimming removed 0 bases from V and 3 bases from J; junction bases left unmatched: 7.